This T cell receptor beta chain came from a study of human T cells and chemical hapten exposure. The study, taken as a whole, reports: Expanded TCRs produced significantly more large CDR3 similarity clusters than controls did.

TCRdb re-analysed the RACE reads in MiXCR, keeping a single row per CDR3 protein. The table includes 150,000 to 200,000 distinct CDR3 sequences, about 22% detected once. Time point defined: patch test 3, about 24 weeks after DPC sensitization. Documented treatment: therapeutic diphenylcyclopropenone sensitization with weekly scalp DPC. This clonotype occurred a few times. Its antigen is still unknown. The specimen comprised whole blood, sampled in connection with sensitization to the hapten diphenylcyclopropenone (DPC). The TCR comes from a woman between 40 and 50 years old with alopecia areata. Some clones in this sample may be carry-over from other donors' samples.

In DNA form, the CDR3 reads TGCAGCGTTGGGGGGTTGGGACAGGGCACCTACGAGCAGTACTTC. This sequence encodes CSVGGLGQGTYEQYF. The rearrangement joins TRBV29-1 to TRBJ2-7; the match to TRBD1 covers 9 bases. This CDR3 is built from 15 residues. Trimming took 4 bases from V and 2 from J; bases not matched to a gene: 9. Germline values: CDR1 SQVTM, CDR2 ANQGSEA.